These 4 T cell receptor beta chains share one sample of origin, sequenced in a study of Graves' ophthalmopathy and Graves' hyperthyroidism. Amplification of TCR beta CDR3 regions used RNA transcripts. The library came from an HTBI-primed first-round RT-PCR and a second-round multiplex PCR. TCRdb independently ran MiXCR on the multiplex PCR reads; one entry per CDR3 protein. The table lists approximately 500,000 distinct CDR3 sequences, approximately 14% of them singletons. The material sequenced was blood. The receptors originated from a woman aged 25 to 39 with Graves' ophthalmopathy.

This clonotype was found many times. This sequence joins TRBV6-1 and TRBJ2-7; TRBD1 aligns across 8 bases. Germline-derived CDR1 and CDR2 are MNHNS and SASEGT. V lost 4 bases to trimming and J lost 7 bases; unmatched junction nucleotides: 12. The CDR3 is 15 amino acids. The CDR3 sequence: CASSGPRTGRREQYF. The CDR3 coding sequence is TGTGCCAGCAGTGGGCCTAGGACAGGGCGAAGGGAGCAGTACTTC.

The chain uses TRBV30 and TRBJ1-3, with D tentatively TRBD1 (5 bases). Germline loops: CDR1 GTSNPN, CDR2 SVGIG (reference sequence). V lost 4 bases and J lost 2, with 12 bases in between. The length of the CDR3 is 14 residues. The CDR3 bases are TGTGCCTGGATTGTTTGGGGCGCTGGAAACACCATATATTTT. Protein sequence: CAWIVWGAGNTIYF. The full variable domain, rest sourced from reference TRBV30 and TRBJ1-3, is SQTIHQWPATLVQPVGSPLSLECTVEGTSNPNLYWYRQAAGRGLQLLFYSVGIGQISSEVPQNLSASRPQDRQFILSSKKLLLSDSGFYLCAWIVWGAGNTIYFGEGSWLTVV.

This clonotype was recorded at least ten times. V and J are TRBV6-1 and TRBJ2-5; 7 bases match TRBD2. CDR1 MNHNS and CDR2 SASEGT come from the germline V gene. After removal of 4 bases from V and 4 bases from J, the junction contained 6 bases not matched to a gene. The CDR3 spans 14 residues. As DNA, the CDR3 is TGTGCCAGCAGTGTAGAACGCGGGGGAGAGACCCAGTACTTC. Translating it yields CASSVERGGETQYF.

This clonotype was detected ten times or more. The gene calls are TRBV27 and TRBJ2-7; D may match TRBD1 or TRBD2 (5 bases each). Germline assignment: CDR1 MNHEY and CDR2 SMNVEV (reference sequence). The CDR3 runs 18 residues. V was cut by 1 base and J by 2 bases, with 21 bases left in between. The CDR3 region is CASSLYPPGTPIPYEQYF. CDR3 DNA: TGTGCCAGCAGTTTATATCCCCCCGGGACCCCGATCCCCTACGAGCAGTACTTC.